Listed below are T cell receptor beta chains from one sample, sequenced in a study of long-term antiretroviral therapy in people with HIV. The protocol was immunoSEQ multiplex PCR, while the TCRdb copy is restricted to in-frame clones and leaves out a portion. The sample lists 15,000 to 20,000 clones, about 86% occurring once. Specimen: unsorted PBMCs, collected 0.1 years after starting antiretroviral therapy. These receptors all come from a man aged 18-30 years with HIV. Each CDR3 is given without its conserved first and last residue. Each record gives: J gene, V gene, CDR3 protein.

j_gene: TRBJ1-1; v_gene: TRBV4-2; CDR3aa: ASSQLPGQSRGVNTEAF
j_gene: TRBJ2-3; v_gene: TRBV27; CDR3aa: ASSLYQLAPSTDTQY
j_gene: TRBJ2-1; v_gene: TRBV7-9; CDR3aa: ASSLPRNPDEQF
j_gene: TRBJ1-3; v_gene: TRBV5-6; CDR3aa: ASSSAGVFGGTIY
j_gene: TRBJ1-2; v_gene: TRBV4-3; CDR3aa: ASSPSSGRGVGGYT
j_gene: TRBJ2-2; v_gene: TRBV7-6; CDR3aa: ASSSRPRLATNTGELF
j_gene: TRBJ1-2; v_gene: TRBV2; CDR3aa: ASSEQGPFYGYT
j_gene: TRBJ2-7; v_gene: TRBV11-1; CDR3aa: ASSPDGIQNIVYYEQY
j_gene: TRBJ1-4; v_gene: TRBV4-1; CDR3aa: ASSQGQGAQRWGEKLF
j_gene: TRBJ2-7; v_gene: TRBV7-8; CDR3aa: ASSGGYLNEQY
j_gene: TRBJ1-2; v_gene: TRBV6-6; CDR3aa: ASRATYRDYGYT
j_gene: TRBJ1-1; v_gene: TRBV6-1; CDR3aa: ASKEIREAF
j_gene: TRBJ1-6; v_gene: TRBV7-2; CDR3aa: ASSLYLSPLH
j_gene: TRBJ2-7; v_gene: TRBV4-1; CDR3aa: ASSPRDRDNEQY
j_gene: TRBJ2-1; v_gene: TRBV5-1; CDR3aa: ASSPTGRKNEQF
j_gene: TRBJ1-1; v_gene: TRBV4-1; CDR3aa: ASSQGGPTEAF
j_gene: TRBJ1-1; v_gene: TRBV9; CDR3aa: ASSVEAGRTTEAF
j_gene: TRBJ1-1; v_gene: TRBV2; CDR3aa: ASSEAELEAF
j_gene: TRBJ2-7; v_gene: TRBV5-6; CDR3aa: ASSFNSEQY
j_gene: TRBJ2-7; v_gene: TRBV4-2; CDR3aa: ASSQGFGGSEQY
j_gene: TRBJ2-7; v_gene: TRBV11-2; CDR3aa: ASSLAPGVYEQY
j_gene: TRBJ2-3; v_gene: TRBV7-3; CDR3aa: AKPGQGSDTQY
j_gene: TRBJ2-1; v_gene: TRBV18; CDR3aa: ASSPTGTGLNEQF
j_gene: TRBJ2-7; v_gene: TRBV7-3; CDR3aa: ASSLTPPREQRVYEQY
j_gene: TRBJ2-1; v_gene: TRBV9; CDR3aa: AIPSGLSYNEQF
j_gene: TRBJ2-7; v_gene: TRBV7-9; CDR3aa: ASSSPGHPYEQY
j_gene: TRBJ2-7; v_gene: TRBV10-3; CDR3aa: AISERTGGYEQY
j_gene: TRBJ2-5; v_gene: TRBV19; CDR3aa: ASTSDEEETQY
j_gene: TRBJ2-7; v_gene: TRBV5-4; CDR3aa: ASSFLGAPGQGYEQY
j_gene: TRBJ1-2; v_gene: TRBV30; CDR3aa: AWEQGIYGYT
j_gene: TRBJ1-1; v_gene: TRBV5-6; CDR3aa: ASSEGTLSAF
j_gene: TRBJ1-2; v_gene: TRBV10-3; CDR3aa: AISNDYGYT
j_gene: TRBJ2-5; v_gene: TRBV2; CDR3aa: ASSDGGGIETQY
j_gene: TRBJ1-5; v_gene: TRBV2; CDR3aa: ASRNWDNQPQH
j_gene: -; v_gene: TRBV10-3; CDR3aa: ASRAQASSYEQY
j_gene: TRBJ2-7; v_gene: TRBV5-4; CDR3aa: ASSSDRGYEQY
j_gene: TRBJ1-2; v_gene: TRBV5-4; CDR3aa: ASSPWGDGYT
j_gene: TRBJ2-3; v_gene: TRBV5-1; CDR3aa: ASSLELGGDTQY
j_gene: TRBJ1-2; v_gene: TRBV25-1; CDR3aa: ASSEYEGASPSGYT
j_gene: TRBJ1-1; v_gene: TRBV2; CDR3aa: ARLDRGIGETEAF
j_gene: TRBJ1-1; v_gene: TRBV7-8; CDR3aa: ASSFLTGEAF
j_gene: TRBJ1-2; v_gene: TRBV5-6; CDR3aa: ASSSQEKYGYT
j_gene: TRBJ2-6; v_gene: TRBV23-1; CDR3aa: ASSQSSVGSGANVLT
j_gene: TRBJ2-1; v_gene: TRBV18; CDR3aa: ASSPALAGQYNEQF
j_gene: TRBJ2-2; v_gene: TRBV12-5; CDR3aa: ASGSGTAHTGELF
j_gene: TRBJ2-7; v_gene: TRBV6-1; CDR3aa: ASSENRDYEQY
j_gene: TRBJ1-1; v_gene: TRBV29-1; CDR3aa: SAKDRAKNTEAF
j_gene: TRBJ1-3; v_gene: TRBV10-2; CDR3aa: ASKTLYSGNTIY
j_gene: TRBJ2-2; v_gene: TRBV9; CDR3aa: ASSTKEGAGGELF